This T cell receptor beta chain was captured by sequencing in a study of cytomegalovirus exposure and HLA in healthy donors (dated by TCRdb to about 2017). Context from the whole study: An earlier analysis of approximately 640 of the donors reported approximately 270 Gb of sequence data and around 120 million unique TCR beta sequences from about 179 million T cells. About 280 gigabases of sequencing data and 70 million to 95 million unique TCR sequences made up an early release that covered over 550 HLA-typed donors. Of the 300 to 400 genotyped donors, approximately 83% fell in the genetic ancestry cluster associated with self-reported Caucasian donors. The aim of the study was to test whether cataloging public T cell receptors could identify signatures of past pathogen exposure. Using immunosequencing, the study profiled T cell repertoires from 500 to 800 subjects and related those repertoires to cytomegalovirus serostatus. A separate validation cohort of approximately 120 different subjects was used in addition to the 666-subject first cohort. The study combined high-throughput TCR immunosequencing, statistical association of individual TCRs with disease status, and machine learning to predict cytomegalovirus infection status. A later analysis re-examined previously published TCR beta repertoires from several hundred donors and added high-resolution HLA genotyping to investigate patterns of TCR occurrence. Rather than using new phenotypic data, the later analysis identified candidate immune exposures from TCR beta sequences and from how often those sequences occurred across donors. In an earlier analysis of 500 to 650 of the donors, high-throughput TCR beta sequencing was used to judge whether each TCR beta V gene segment behaved as functional or pseudogenic. Donor age, sex, ethnicity and CMV serostatus were collected together with the repertoire data. In a later genetic analysis, genome-wide SNP genotypes for about three fifths of the roughly 670 donors were used, and that subset was treated as a discovery cohort. All discovery cohort repertoires had been generated using a single sequencing platform. HLA typing included class I and class II loci at four-digit resolution. Typing coverage differed by locus: A, B, C, DRB1 and DQB1 were typed in roughly 620-630 donors, DQA1 in 522, DPA1 in approximately 610, and DPB1 in approximately 450. Because of strong linkage in the cohort, a handful of DR-DQ haplotypes were treated as single units for association and clustering. On average, about 200,000 unique TCR beta nucleotide sequences were sequenced per donor among roughly 430 genotyped donors of the cohort, with roughly 18% of those sequences being non-productive. Overall study results and their limits: The cohort was sequenced for TCR beta chains only, and without alpha or paired-chain data the features that could be detected were limited. When HLA alleles, especially DR and DQ, strongly co-occurred, TCR associations were difficult to assign to individual alleles. The study listed 150 to 200 TCR beta chains as associated with cytomegalovirus. Because HLA typing was unavailable for some donors at each locus, only the typed subset was used in association tests. The classifier was reported to diagnose cytomegalovirus status with high specificity and sensitivity in both the original cohort and the validation cohort. A later genetic analysis reported fewer N-insertions in productive TCRs among donors in an Asian-associated ancestry cluster than the roughly 700-donor mean. In a later analysis, the rate of TCR association differed among HLA loci, with DRB1 alleles having the most associated TCRs and HLA-C alleles having the fewest. A later analysis associated about 17,000 TCR beta sequences with specific HLA alleles at a false discovery rate of 0.05. In a later analysis, HLA-associated TCR beta chains were found to be more clonally expanded and to have lower generation probabilities than equally common non-associated chains. A cluster of highly shared sequence variants was judged likely to be a technical artifact of the sequencing pipeline. A further reported finding was that TCR beta sequences accurately predicted the HLA-A and HLA-B alleles for most subjects in the first cohort. A few of the identified cytomegalovirus-associated TCR beta chains were confirmed in vitro to be specific for cytomegalovirus antigens. The presence/absence analyses assumed that sequencing depth was roughly uniform across donors, and that assumption may not be true. Most TCR sequences were seen in very few donors, while some public TCRs were found in many individuals. According to the authors, the approach could potentially be generalized to other disease states and immunological phenotypes. Correlated functional status among segregating V segments might reflect linkage disequilibrium, but an unknown experimental factor could not be ruled out. In a later analysis, several top co-occurrence clusters were reported to appear linked to parvovirus B19, influenza, CMV and Epstein-Barr virus. A later analysis found that most CMV-associated TCR beta chains appeared HLA-restricted, with HLA associations seemingly driven largely by CMV exposure. About 15 rarely observed V segments, including chromosome 9 orphons, were excluded from the earlier analysis of about 600 of the donors because counts were too low. Because the 87-base-pair reads could not distinguish some IMGT-functional V segments, including TRBV6-2 and TRBV6-3, those segments were excluded. V-gene and J-gene trimming of TCR beta chains was associated with a missense DCLRE1C variant in a later genetic analysis, and the association was replicated in an independent cohort. In an earlier analysis of some 500 of the donors, most TCR beta V segments were observed in productive rearrangements about 87% or about 30% of the time, broadly matching IMGT annotations. For the cohort, immune exposure information was limited to CMV serostatus.

The sample holds a few counts of this clone. Its antigen is unknown. No qualities accompany the bases; no much larger clone lies one base away. Deletion took 3 bases off V and 4 bases off J, with a span of 13 bases between the germline ends. Based on the germline V gene, the CDR1 and CDR2 sequences are SGDLS and YYNGEE. From cysteine to phenylalanine, the CDR3 is 14 amino acids long. The retained sequence is limited to the CDR3, 42 bases, with the frame set at the first base. The cohort comprised more than 550 healthy bone marrow donors. Cohort members were all nominally healthy when sampled, although unrecorded immune exposures were likely present. The donor tested CMV seronegative and was one of the 352 seronegative cohort members. A peripheral blood sample was collected from each donor, and TCR beta sequencing was performed on peripheral blood mononuclear cells. The Qiagen DNeasy Blood Extraction Kit was used to extract genomic DNA from the blood cell samples.

Libraries were constructed by the immunoSEQ multiplex PCR assay. The multiplex PCR relied on a mix of 60 forward primers for TCR Vbeta segments and 13 reverse primers for TCR Jbeta segments. The CDR3 region of rearranged TCR beta genes was amplified from genomic DNA by a multiplex PCR assay. On the Illumina HiSeq System, the amplified TCR beta libraries were sequenced as 87-base-pair reads. The authors processed their data as follows. Across the 500 to 750 repertoires, a later analysis counted some 80 million unique TCR beta chains, some 11 million of which were shared by at least two donors. A nearest-neighbor algorithm error-corrected the raw reads and collapsed the reads into unique sequences, merging closely related sequences to remove PCR and sequencing errors. CDR3 sequences were aligned to IMGT reference sequences to assign V, D and J gene segments. For a sequence to be retained, a match of at least six nucleotides was required to both a V gene segment and a J gene segment. A rearrangement was called productive if the CDR3 had no stop codons and remained in frame with V and J, and every other rearrangement was called non-productive. CDR3 was defined by IMGT convention, running from the second conserved V-encoded cysteine to the conserved J-encoded phenylalanine. The earlier analysis of 500 to 750 of the donors excluded any sequence lacking an unambiguous match to a single V gene segment. An earlier analysis of a few hundred of the donors called V segments functional above 56.7% productive rearrangements and segregating when the between-donor standard deviation exceeded 5%. A statistical classification framework was developed to diagnose cytomegalovirus status using the catalog of TCR beta chain sequences. V and J gene assignment, in a later analysis, came from comparing TCR nucleotide sequences with IMGT/GENE-DB human TR gene sequences. The TCRdist pipeline was used in a later analysis to assign CDR3 sequences and most-parsimonious VDJ recombination scenarios. A later analysis defined each TCR beta chain by its CDR3 amino acid sequence plus V-gene family, and excluded reads lacking a unique V-gene family. In a later analysis, some 600 highly shared, low-generation-probability nucleotide sequences were removed to address suspected cross-contamination and a sequencing artifact. In a later analysis, a clonal expansion index for each public chain was calculated from normalized within-repertoire ranks of inferred template counts. In a later analysis, generation probabilities were computed using a VDJ recombination model fitted to out-of-frame rearrangements, and the results were checked against IGoR. A later analysis scored TCR-TCR, TCR-HLA and TCR-CMV co-occurrence with hypergeometric tests, applying a repertoire-size bias correction to TCR pairs. A later analysis estimated false discovery rates by permuting HLA or CMV assignments 20 times. In a later analysis, co-occurring TCRs were grouped using DBSCAN, with TCRdist sequence similarity added in when clustering inside HLA-allele-positive subsets. Co-occurrence clustering excluded repertoires with fewer than 30,000 or more than 120,000 public chains, plus five with anomalous nucleotide sharing. TCRdb took over this immuneACCESS table, retaining in-frame rearrangements with V and J assigned. Such tables are incomplete; in checked studies, under half of the missing clones stem from an unresolved V gene, and the remainder is unexplained. That table supplies the V and J calls and clone size; D and trimming were determined from the DNA. This sample holds about 120,000 clones; about three quarters were observed only once. In total, the top ten clones hold roughly 3.2% of the sample.

Recombination joined TRBV9 with TRBJ1-1; the D gene cannot be resolved reliably. This TCR derives from a man aged 25-45 years in good health and CMV-seronegative. Sample: PBMCs. In nucleotides, the sequence is TGTGCCAGCAGCGCGACCCGGGGATTCACTGAAGCTTTCTTT. It translates as CASSATRGFTEAFF.